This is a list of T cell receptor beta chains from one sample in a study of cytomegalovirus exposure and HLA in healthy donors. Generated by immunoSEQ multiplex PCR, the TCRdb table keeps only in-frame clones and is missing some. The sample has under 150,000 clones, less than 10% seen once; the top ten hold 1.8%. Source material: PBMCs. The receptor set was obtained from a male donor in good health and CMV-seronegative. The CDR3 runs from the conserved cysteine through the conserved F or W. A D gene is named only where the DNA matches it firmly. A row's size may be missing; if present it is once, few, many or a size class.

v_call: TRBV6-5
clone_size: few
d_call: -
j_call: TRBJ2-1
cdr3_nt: TGTGCCAGCAGAAACCTAGCTAGCAATGAGCAGTTCTTC
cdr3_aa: CASRNLASNEQFF

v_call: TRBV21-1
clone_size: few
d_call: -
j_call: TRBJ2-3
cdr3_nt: TGTGCCAGCAGGGTAGAGAGCACAGGGGGCTTATTGGATACGCAGTATTTT
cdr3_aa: CASRVESTGGLLDTQYF

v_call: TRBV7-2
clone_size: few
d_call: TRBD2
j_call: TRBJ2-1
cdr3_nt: TGTGCCAGCAGCCCCGACTCGACTAGCGGACTTTCGGAGCAGTTCTTC
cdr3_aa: CASSPDSTSGLSEQFF

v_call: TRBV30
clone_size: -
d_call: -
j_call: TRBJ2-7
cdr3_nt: TGTGCCTGGAGTTCGCAAGCCGAGCAGTACTTC
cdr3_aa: CAWSSQAEQYF

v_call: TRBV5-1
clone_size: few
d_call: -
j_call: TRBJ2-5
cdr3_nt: TGCGCCAGCAGCTTCTCGGGAACGCCTCAAGAGACCCAGTACTTC
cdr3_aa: CASSFSGTPQETQYF

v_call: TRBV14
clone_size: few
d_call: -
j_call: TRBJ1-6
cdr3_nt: TGTGCCAGCAGCCAAGAACCCGCCGGGTTTTATAATTCACCCCTCCACTTT
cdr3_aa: CASSQEPAGFYNSPLHF

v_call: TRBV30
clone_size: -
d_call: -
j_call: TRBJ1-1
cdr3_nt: TGTGCCTGGAGTGTAGAGGATGAAGCTTTCTTT
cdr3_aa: CAWSVEDEAFF

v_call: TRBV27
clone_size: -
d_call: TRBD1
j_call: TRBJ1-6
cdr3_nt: TGTGCCAGCAGTTTTGACAGGGGCACACCCCTCCACTTT
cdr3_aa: CASSFDRGTPLHF

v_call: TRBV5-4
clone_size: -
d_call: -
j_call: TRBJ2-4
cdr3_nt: TGTGCCAGCAGCTCCCTTTCTGGCGGCATAGCCAAAAACATTCAGTACTTC
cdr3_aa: CASSSLSGGIAKNIQYF

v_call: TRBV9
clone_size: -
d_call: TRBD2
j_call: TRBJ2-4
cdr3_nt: TGTGCCAGCAGCGGCGGACCTAGCGGGGGGGCCGGAAACATTCAGTACTTC
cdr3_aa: CASSGGPSGGAGNIQYF

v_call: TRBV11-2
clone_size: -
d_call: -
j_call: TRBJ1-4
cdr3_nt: TGTGCCAGCAGCTTAGGTGTTACGGGGGAGGAGGGTGAAAAACTGTTTTTT
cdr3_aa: CASSLGVTGEEGEKLFF

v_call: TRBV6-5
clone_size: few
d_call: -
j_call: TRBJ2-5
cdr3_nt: TGTGCCAGCAGATCGACAGGACAAGAGACCCAGTACTTC
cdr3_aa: CASRSTGQETQYF

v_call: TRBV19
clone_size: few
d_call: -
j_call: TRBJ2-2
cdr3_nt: TGTGCCAGTAGTATACGTGAGAGGGGAACAGGGAGGAACACCGGGGAGCTGTTTTTT
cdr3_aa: CASSIRERGTGRNTGELFF

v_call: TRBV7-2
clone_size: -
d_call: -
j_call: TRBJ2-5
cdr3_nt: TGTGCCAGCAGCTTAGTTAGTGCGCACCAAGAGACCCAGTACTTC
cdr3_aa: CASSLVSAHQETQYF

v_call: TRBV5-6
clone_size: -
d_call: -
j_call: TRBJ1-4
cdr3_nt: TGTGCCAGCAGCTTCCGACAGAAGACTAATGAAAAACTGTTTTTT
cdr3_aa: CASSFRQKTNEKLFF

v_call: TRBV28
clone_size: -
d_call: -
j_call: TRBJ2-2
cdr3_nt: TGTGCCAGCAGTTGGAGCGGGAACACCGGGGAGCTGTTTTTT
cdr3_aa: CASSWSGNTGELFF